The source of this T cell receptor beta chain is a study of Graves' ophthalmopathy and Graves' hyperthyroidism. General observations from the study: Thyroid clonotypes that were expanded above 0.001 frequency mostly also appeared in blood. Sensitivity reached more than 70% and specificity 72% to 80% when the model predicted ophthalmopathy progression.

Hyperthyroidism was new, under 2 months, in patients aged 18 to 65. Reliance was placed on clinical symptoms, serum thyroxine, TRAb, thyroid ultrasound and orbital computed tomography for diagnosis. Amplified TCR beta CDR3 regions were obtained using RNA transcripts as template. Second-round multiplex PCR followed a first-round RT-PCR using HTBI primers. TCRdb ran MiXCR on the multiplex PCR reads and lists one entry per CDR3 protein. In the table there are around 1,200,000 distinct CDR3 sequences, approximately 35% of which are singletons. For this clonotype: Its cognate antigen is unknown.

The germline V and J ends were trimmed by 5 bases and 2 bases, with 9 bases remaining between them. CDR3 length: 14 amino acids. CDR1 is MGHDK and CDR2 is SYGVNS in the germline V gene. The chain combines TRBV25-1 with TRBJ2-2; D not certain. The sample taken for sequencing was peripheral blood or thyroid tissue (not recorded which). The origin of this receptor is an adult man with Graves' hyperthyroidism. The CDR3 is CASSFGNNTGELFF. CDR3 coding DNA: TGTGCCAGCAGTTTTGGGAATAACACCGGGGAGCTGTTTTTT.